The 9 T cell receptor beta chains below all came from one sample that was sequenced in a study of T cells expressing NK-cell markers (dated by TCRdb to the early 2020s). Library prep was done by 5' RACE. For sequencing, an Illumina HiSeq 2000 was employed. The reads underwent TCRdb reprocessing, giving one record for each CDR3 protein sequence and no DNA. The sample's table lists a count of 500,000 to 700,000 distinct CDR3 sequences. The ten largest clones represent approximately 3.6% of the sample. Input material: blood T cells: a sorted CD56 or NKG2C T cell subset, CD4+ or CD8+ T cells, or bulk PBMC T cells (not recorded which). The receptors come from a man aged 18 to 35 in good health. Donor details come from another sample of the same person, matched by shared clones.

The rearrangement joins TRBV24-1 to TRBJ2-2; TCRdb reports TRBD1, a call that lacks DNA to check it against. The germline V gene has CDR1 KGHDR and CDR2 SFDVKD. The CDR3 sequence is 14 residues long. CDR3 protein: CATTGTGGSGELFF.

The chain combines TRBV7-8 with TRBJ2-3; lacking DNA, the TRBD2 call made by TCRdb goes unchecked. Germline CDR1 SGHVS, CDR2 FQNEAQ. The CDR3 is 18 residues long. This CDR3 reads CASSPSRQRGGSTDTQYF.

The CDR3 is CASSLSMRQASGLGEKLFF. The genes are TRBV27 and TRBJ1-4; TCRdb outputs TRBD1, but without DNA this stays unchecked. This CDR3 contains 19 residues. Per germline, CDR1 MNHEY and CDR2 SMNVEV (reference sequence).

The chain links TRBV18 to TRBJ2-3; TCRdb picks TRBD2, but there is no DNA to check that call. Germline V gene sequence: CDR1 KGHSH, CDR2 LQKENI. The CDR3 totals 13 residues. This chain's CDR3 is CASPAGGPDTQYF.

The gene calls are TRBV7-9 and TRBJ1-5. Germline CDR1 and CDR2: SEHNR and FQNEAQ (reference sequence). CDR3 length equals 12 residues. CDR3 loop: CASTDGPQPQHF.

The genes are TRBV4-3 and TRBJ2-2; with no DNA, the TCRdb D assignment of TRBD2 cannot be verified. Per germline, CDR1 LGHNA and CDR2 YSLEER. The CDR3 contains 17 residues. The CDR3 here is CASSQDGSGLIPGELFF.

The chain carries TRBV12-3 or TRBV12-4 and TRBJ2-7; the TRBD2 assignment by TCRdb is unverifiable without DNA. The length of the CDR3 is 15 residues. This CDR3 is CASSLAEGGVYEQYF.

This sequence joins TRBV9 and TRBJ2-5. From germline, CDR1 is SGDLS and CDR2 YYNGEE. The CDR3 has 17 amino acids. The CDR3 sequence: CASSVALGPGVGETQYF. Full variable domain (rest looked up from reference TRBV9 and TRBJ2-5): DSGVTQTPKHLITATGQRVTLRCSPRSGDLSVYWYQQSLDQGLQFLIQYYNGEERAKGNILERFSAQQFPDLHSELNLSSLELGDSALYFCASSVALGPGVGETQYFGPGTRLLVL.

The rearrangement links TRBV7-9 to TRBJ2-1; absent DNA, TCRdb's TRBD2 call cannot be checked. CDR3 length: 15 amino acids. Germline V gene data show CDR1 as SEHNR and CDR2 as FQNEAQ (reference sequence). The CDR3 reads CASIGTSGSLTEQFF. The full variable domain, rest sourced from reference TRBV7-9 and TRBJ2-1, is DTGVSQNPRHKITKRGQNVTFRCDPISEHNRLYWYRQTLGQGPEFLTYFQNEAQLEKSRLLSDRFSAERPKGSFSTLEIQRTEQGDSAMYLCASIGTSGSLTEQFFGPGTRLTVL.